A selection of T cell receptor beta chains follows, all from one sample in a study of cytomegalovirus exposure and HLA in healthy donors. Sequencing used immunoSEQ multiplex PCR; TCRdb keeps in-frame clones, though not all of them. The ten top clones account for more than 5.5%, within a sample of 53,000 or so clones. The specimen sequenced was PBMCs. Receptors originate from a male donor in good health and CMV-seropositive. Both conserved end residues are part of each CDR3. The D gene is left open where the match is weak. Rows may omit the clone size; those that give it use once, few, many or a size class.

V	D	J	size	CDR3	DNA
TRBV6-6	-	TRBJ2-5	-	CASTGELETQYF	TGTGCCAGCACTGGGGAGCTCGAGACCCAGTACTTC
TRBV4-3	-	TRBJ1-5	-	CASSQDGGGQPQHF	TGCGCCAGCAGCCAAGATGGGGGCGGTCAGCCCCAGCATTTT
TRBV7-6	-	TRBJ1-2	-	CASSLTPGGGYTF	TGTGCCAGCAGCTTAACGCCGGGGGGCGGCTACACCTTC
TRBV29-1	-	TRBJ2-1	-	CSVEEVTNPYNEQFF	TGCAGCGTTGAAGAGGTGACTAACCCCTACAATGAGCAGTTCTTC
TRBV27	TRBD1	TRBJ2-7	-	CASRQGDWEQYF	TGTGCCAGTCGACAGGGGGACTGGGAGCAGTACTTC
TRBV9	-	TRBJ2-5	-	CASSVGGGRETQYF	TGTGCCAGCAGCGTAGGAGGAGGGAGGGAGACCCAGTACTTC
TRBV7-2	-	TRBJ2-7	-	CASSSDLSSYEQYF	TGTGCCAGCAGCTCGGACTTAAGCTCCTACGAGCAGTACTTC
TRBV18	TRBD1	TRBJ2-1	-	CASSPKIRDSIYNEQFF	TGTGCCAGCTCACCGAAGATTCGGGACAGCATATACAATGAGCAGTTCTTC
TRBV4-3	TRBD2	TRBJ2-5	-	CASSQGTSGQETQYF	TGCGCCAGCAGCCAAGGAACTAGCGGCCAAGAGACCCAGTACTTC
TRBV7-9	-	TRBJ2-3	-	CASSPRGGTDTQYF	TGTGCCAGCAGCCCCCGAGGAGGCACAGATACGCAGTATTTT
TRBV6-1	TRBD1	TRBJ1-6	-	CASSDPQGARRDSPLHF	TGTGCCAGCAGTGACCCACAGGGGGCGCGCCGAGATTCACCCCTCCACTTT
TRBV5-1	-	TRBJ1-2	-	CASSPTTANYGYTF	TGCGCCAGCAGCCCGACGACAGCCAACTATGGCTACACCTTC
TRBV29-1	-	TRBJ1-4	-	CSVLTGGEKLFF	TGCAGCGTCTTGACCGGGGGGGAAAAACTGTTTTTT
TRBV10-3	TRBD1	TRBJ2-7	-	CAISGSTGTSYEQYF	TGTGCCATCAGTGGGTCGACAGGGACCTCCTACGAGCAGTACTTC
TRBV6-6	-	TRBJ2-2	-	CASSYSSTGTGELFF	TGTGCCAGCAGTTACTCCTCTACAGGGACCGGGGAGCTGTTTTTT
TRBV19	-	TRBJ1-1	-	CASSISVNTEAFF	TGTGCCAGTAGTATATCGGTGAACACTGAAGCTTTCTTT
TRBV7-3	-	TRBJ2-5	-	CASSSSIEETQYF	TGTGCCAGCAGCTCGTCTATCGAAGAGACCCAGTACTTC
TRBV27	TRBD1	TRBJ2-7	-	CASSFSTGIYEQYF	TGTGCCAGCAGTTTTTCGACAGGGATCTACGAGCAGTACTTC
TRBV5-1	TRBD1	TRBJ1-1	-	CASSWDRGLAFF	TGCGCCAGCAGCTGGGACAGGGGTTTAGCTTTCTTT
TRBV19	TRBD1	TRBJ1-5	-	CASSPSGGVSNQPQHF	TGTGCCAGTAGTCCCTCAGGGGGTGTGAGCAATCAGCCCCAGCATTTT
TRBV11-2	TRBD2	TRBJ2-7	-	CASSKVGLAGAYEQYF	TGTGCCAGCAGCAAAGTAGGACTAGCGGGGGCCTACGAGCAGTACTTC
TRBV19	-	TRBJ1-1	-	CASSIAPTRGEAFF	TGTGCCAGTAGTATAGCCCCTACAAGAGGAGAAGCTTTCTTT
TRBV20-1	-	TRBJ2-3	-	CSAGSGDTQYF	TGCAGTGCTGGCAGCGGAGATACGCAGTATTTT
TRBV18	-	TRBJ1-1	-	CASSPTDSLDTEAFF	TGTGCCAGCTCACCCACGGACAGTCTAGACACTGAAGCTTTCTTT
TRBV7-9	-	TRBJ2-7	medium-sized	CASSRLGGDSYEQYF	TGTGCCAGCAGCCGTCTAGGGGGAGATTCCTACGAGCAGTACTTC
TRBV28	TRBD1	TRBJ2-7	-	CASWRQGSYEQYF	TGTGCCAGCTGGAGACAGGGATCCTACGAGCAGTACTTC
TRBV7-8	TRBD2	TRBJ2-7	-	CASWGGENYEQYF	TGTGCCAGCTGGGGGGGGGAGAACTACGAGCAGTACTTC
TRBV5-8	TRBD1	TRBJ1-2	-	CASSLVGQGNGYTF	TGTGCCAGCAGCTTGGTGGGACAGGGAAATGGCTACACCTTC
TRBV7-9	-	TRBJ1-2	-	CASNPLPPGMVNYGYTF	TGTGCCAGCAACCCCTTGCCCCCGGGAATGGTGAACTATGGCTACACCTTC
TRBV9	-	TRBJ1-4	-	CASSPQGGYGEKLFF	TGTGCCAGCAGTCCCCAGGGAGGGTACGGAGAAAAACTGTTTTTT
TRBV28	-	TRBJ2-3	-	CASSFWVEGGADTQYF	TGTGCCAGCAGTTTTTGGGTCGAGGGGGGGGCAGATACGCAGTATTTT
TRBV2	-	TRBJ1-2	-	CASSEGQGFNYGYTF	TGTGCCAGCAGTGAAGGTCAGGGATTTAACTATGGCTACACCTTC
TRBV5-6	TRBD1	TRBJ1-2	-	CASSFRSPGTGNDYGYTF	TGCGCCAGCAGCTTCCGTTCTCCCGGGACAGGGAATGACTATGGCTACACCTTC
TRBV5-5	TRBD1	TRBJ2-7	-	CASSLGLGQGFNEQYF	TGTGCCAGCAGCTTGGGACTGGGACAGGGATTCAACGAGCAGTACTTC
TRBV6-5	TRBD2	TRBJ2-5	-	CASTGGSETQYF	TGTGCCAGCACCGGGGGGAGTGAGACCCAGTACTTC
TRBV7-8	-	TRBJ1-2	-	CASSRGTALEGYTF	TGTGCCAGCAGTCGGGGGACCGCGTTGGAGGGCTACACCTTC
TRBV5-1	TRBD1	TRBJ2-1	-	CASSPRPGQRPGEQFF	TGCGCCAGCAGCCCCCGACCGGGACAGAGGCCCGGTGAGCAGTTCTTC
TRBV7-8	-	TRBJ2-3	-	CASSFRHSTDTQYF	TGTGCCAGCAGCTTCAGGCACAGCACAGATACGCAGTATTTT
TRBV10-3	TRBD1	TRBJ1-1	-	CAISFSRDRGPEAFF	TGTGCCATCAGTTTCTCCCGGGACAGGGGTCCTGAAGCTTTCTTT
TRBV6-4	-	TRBJ2-2	-	CASRTPNTGELFF	TGTGCCAGCCGGACTCCGAACACCGGGGAGCTGTTTTTT
TRBV7-2	-	TRBJ2-1	-	CASSLDSTEQFF	TGTGCCAGCAGCTTAGATAGTACTGAGCAGTTCTTC
TRBV4-3	-	TRBJ2-7	-	CASSQDSLGGVSYEQYF	TGCGCCAGCAGCCAAGATAGCCTGGGCGGGGTATCTTACGAGCAGTACTTC
TRBV5-1	-	TRBJ1-3	-	CASSLGSSGNTIYF	TGCGCCAGCAGCTTGGGGAGCTCTGGAAACACCATATATTTT
TRBV5-1	TRBD2	TRBJ2-3	-	CASSQVAGGSTDTQYF	TGCGCCAGCAGCCAGGTAGCGGGGGGTAGCACAGATACGCAGTATTTT
TRBV7-3	-	TRBJ2-5	-	CASSRGTQETQYF	TGTGCCAGCAGCCGGGGGACCCAAGAGACCCAGTACTTC
TRBV7-6	-	TRBJ1-6	-	CASSLAPQGIDNSPLHF	TGTGCCAGCAGCTTAGCGCCCCAGGGAATCGATAATTCACCCCTCCACTTT
TRBV5-6	TRBD1	TRBJ2-7	-	CASSGTGTGSYEQYF	TGTGCCAGCAGCGGGACCGGGACAGGGTCCTACGAGCAGTACTTC
TRBV28	-	TRBJ2-5	-	CASSLTVPETQYF	TGTGCCAGCAGTTTAACAGTGCCAGAGACCCAGTACTTC
TRBV11-2	-	TRBJ1-3	-	CASSLVFGGQGNTIYF	TGTGCCAGCAGCTTAGTTTTCGGGGGGCAAGGAAACACCATATATTTT
TRBV28	-	TRBJ1-1	-	CASSFSYTEAFF	TGTGCCAGCAGTTTTTCATACACTGAAGCTTTCTTT
TRBV5-5	TRBD2	TRBJ2-3	-	CASSPWTSGGSDTQYF	TGTGCCAGCAGCCCCTGGACTAGCGGGGGTTCAGATACGCAGTATTTT
TRBV28	-	TRBJ1-1	-	CAAEAPQGTEAFF	TGTGCCGCAGAGGCTCCCCAGGGTACTGAAGCTTTCTTT
TRBV15	-	TRBJ1-1	-	CATFKGELDTEAFF	TGTGCCACCTTCAAGGGGGAGTTGGACACTGAAGCTTTCTTT
TRBV18	-	TRBJ2-3	-	CASSGSLLTDTQYF	TGTGCCAGCTCAGGCTCCCTTCTCACAGATACGCAGTATTTT
TRBV19	-	TRBJ1-3	-	CASSIVEGGPNTIYF	TGTGCCAGTAGTATAGTAGAAGGGGGACCAAACACCATATATTTT
TRBV30	-	TRBJ1-2	-	CAWMGKTGYTF	TGTGCCTGGATGGGCAAGACGGGCTACACCTTC